The present T cell receptor (beta chain) was sequenced within a study of T-cell memory formation after mild COVID-19. The study, taken as a whole, reports: Contracting clones localized mainly to CM and EM when CD4+ and mainly to EMRA when CD8+.

The germline CDR1 and CDR2 sequences are SGHRS and YFSETQ. Trimming removed 7 bases at V and 6 bases at J, with 19 bases between. The CDR3 sequence is 15 residues long. Constant-segment primers and 5'RACE yielded cDNA libraries for TCR alpha and TCR beta, each carrying sample barcodes and UMIs. TCRdb independently ran MiXCR on the 5' RACE reads; one entry per CDR3 protein. The sample shows around 190,000 distinct CDR3 sequences, around a sixth of them seen only once. This clonotype has only a few counts. Its antigen is currently unknown. The sample consisted of PBMCs or a T cell subset sorted from them (not recorded which). This clonotype was sampled from a man aged 18-30 years who had mild COVID-19 (a few samples of this study predate the infection). Cell type and time point are not known. The chain employs TRBV5-1 and TRBJ1-4; no firm D call. CDR3 nucleotides: TGCGCCAGCGGAACCGGGAGTTCGGTAGATGAAAAACTGTTTTTT. Translated: CASGTGSSVDEKLFF.